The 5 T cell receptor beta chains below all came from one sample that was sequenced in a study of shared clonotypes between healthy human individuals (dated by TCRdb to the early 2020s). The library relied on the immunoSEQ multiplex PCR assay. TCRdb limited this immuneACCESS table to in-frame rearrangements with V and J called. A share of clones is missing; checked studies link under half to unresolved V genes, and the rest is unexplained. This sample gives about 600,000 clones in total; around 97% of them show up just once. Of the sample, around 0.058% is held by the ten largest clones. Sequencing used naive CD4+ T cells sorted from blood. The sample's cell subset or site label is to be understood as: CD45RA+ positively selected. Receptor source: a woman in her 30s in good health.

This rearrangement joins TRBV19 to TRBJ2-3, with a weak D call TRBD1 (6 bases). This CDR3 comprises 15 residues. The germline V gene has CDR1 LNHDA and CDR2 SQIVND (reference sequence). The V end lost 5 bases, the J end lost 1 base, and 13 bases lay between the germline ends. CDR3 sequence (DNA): TGTGCCAGTAGTTTCCGGGCAGGGGGCACAGATACGCAGTATTTT. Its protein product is CASSFRAGGTDTQYF.

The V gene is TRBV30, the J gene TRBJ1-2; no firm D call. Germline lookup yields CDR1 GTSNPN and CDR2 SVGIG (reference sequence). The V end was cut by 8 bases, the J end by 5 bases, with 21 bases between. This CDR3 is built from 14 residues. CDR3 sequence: CAGKDGAFGYGYTF. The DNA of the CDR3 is TGTGCCGGGAAAGACGGAGCTTTTGGGTATGGCTACACCTTC. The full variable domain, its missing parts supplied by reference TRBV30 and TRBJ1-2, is SQTIHQWPATLVQPVGSPLSLECTVEGTSNPNLYWYRQAAGRGLQLLFYSVGIGQISSEVPQNLSASRPQDRQFILSSKKLLLSDSGFYLCAGKDGAFGYGYTFGSGTRLTVV.

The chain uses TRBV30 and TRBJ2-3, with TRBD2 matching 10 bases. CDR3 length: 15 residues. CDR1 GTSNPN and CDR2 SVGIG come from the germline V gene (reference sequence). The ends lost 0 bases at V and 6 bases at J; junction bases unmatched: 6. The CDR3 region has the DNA TGTGCCTGGAGTGTGGCTAGCGGGAGTTGGGATACGCAGTATTTT. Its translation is CAWSVASGSWDTQYF.

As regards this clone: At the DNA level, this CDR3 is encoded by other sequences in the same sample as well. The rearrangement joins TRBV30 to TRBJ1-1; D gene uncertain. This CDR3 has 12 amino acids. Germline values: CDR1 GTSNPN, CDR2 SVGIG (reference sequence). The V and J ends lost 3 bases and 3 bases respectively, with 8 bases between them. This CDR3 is CAWSRGHTEAFF. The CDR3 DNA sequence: TGTGCCTGGAGCCGGGGTCACACTGAAGCTTTCTTT.

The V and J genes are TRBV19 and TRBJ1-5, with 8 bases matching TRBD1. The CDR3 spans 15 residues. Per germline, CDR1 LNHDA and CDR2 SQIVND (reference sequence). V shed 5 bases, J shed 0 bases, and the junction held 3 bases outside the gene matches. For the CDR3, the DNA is TGTGCCAGTAGTCCGGGGACAGGTAGCAATCAGCCCCAGCATTTT. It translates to CASSPGTGSNQPQHF.